This T cell receptor beta chain was recovered during a study of blood T cell repertoires in COVID-19. Study overall: Collection of acute and convalescent COVID-19 samples took place in the United States, Italy and Spain. PBMCs, B-cell-depleted T cells, or T cells were the source of the cDNA or gDNA that made up the material.

Germline loops: CDR1 MDHEN, CDR2 SYDVKM. The CDR3 has 16 residues. Trimming removed 5 bases from V and 8 bases from J, with 22 bases in between. Study processing details: Reference gene primers were amplified, and this amplification served to estimate nucleated cell counts. Profiled with immunoSEQ multiplex PCR; TCRdb holds only in-frame clones, not every one. V, J and clone size were drawn from that table, and D and trimming were deduced from the DNA. The sample has roughly 200,000 clones; approximately 91% are singletons. The chain combines TRBV28 with TRBJ2-1; tentative D call: TRBD2 (6 bases). This TCR came from a woman between 35 and 50 years old who had recovered from COVID-19. The sample was peripheral blood. The CDR3 region is CASSAFRDSLIYEQFF. CDR3 DNA: TGTGCCAGCAGTGCCTTCCGGGACTCTCTCATCTATGAGCAGTTCTTC.